These 24 T cell receptor beta chains share one sample of origin, sequenced in a study of T-cell reconstitution after alpha-beta-depleted transplantation in children. Construction of the TCRbeta library involved unique molecular identifiers. TCRdb itself ran the PCR reads through MiXCR, one entry per CDR3 protein. The sample yields more than 15,000 distinct CDR3 sequences, roughly 7.8% seen once. The sample was PBMCs, mostly from graft donor cells, taken 60 days after TCRalphabeta/CD19-depleted stem cell transplant. These receptors all stem from a boy younger than two who had a stem cell transplant for Wiskott-Aldrich syndrome, so the T cells may come from the graft donor.

This clonotype was found a few times. The DNA of the CDR3 is TGTGCCAGCAGCTTGGGGCCCTTAATGCACGAGCAGTACTTC. It specifies CASSLGPLMHEQYF. The rearrangement links TRBV5-5 to TRBJ2-7; D unclear. V lost 0 bases and J 5 bases, leaving 12 bases between the germline ends. Germline assignment: CDR1 SGHKS and CDR2 YYEKEE (reference sequence). The CDR3 sequence is 14 residues long.

This clonotype appeared many times. The chain is built from TRBV7-8 and TRBJ2-5, with 7 nucleotides matching TRBD1. The V gene's germline CDR1 is SGHVS and CDR2 FQNEAQ. V shed 3 bases and J 0 bases; nucleotides not matched to a gene: 4. The CDR3 length is 15 residues. The CDR3: CASSFLGTDQETQYF. The DNA for the CDR3 is TGTGCCAGCAGCTTTCTCGGGACAGACCAAGAGACCCAGTACTTC.

Only a few counts were recorded for this clonotype. DNA of the CDR3: TGTGCCAGCAGCTTGAATGAGCAGTTCTTC. Translation: CASSLNEQFF. The V call is TRBV5-6, the J call TRBJ2-1; D ambiguous. Trimming shortened V by 1 base and J by 7 bases, and 0 bases separated the two germline ends. The CDR3 sequence is 10 residues long. Germline CDR1 reads SGHDT; CDR2 reads YYEEEE.

This clonotype was found a few times. V usage is TRBV20-1 and J usage is TRBJ1-3, with D perhaps TRBD1 (5 bases). The length of the CDR3 is 13 residues. The germline V gene encodes CDR1 DFQATT and CDR2 SNEGSKA (reference sequence). The ends were cut back, 6 bases at V and 2 bases at J, with 11 bases in the middle. CDR3 nucleotide sequence: TGCAGTGCCACGGCAGGGACTGGAAACACCATATATTTT. Translating it yields CSATAGTGNTIYF.

This clonotype appeared many times. The genes are TRBV6-5 and TRBJ1-1; D call uncertain. This CDR3 contains 11 residues. Germline V gene data show CDR1 as MNHEY and CDR2 as SVGAGI. Trimming stripped 7 bases from V and 8 bases from J, with 11 bases between. The CDR3 protein is CASTRGSEAFF. In DNA form, the CDR3 reads TGTGCCAGCACCAGAGGGTCAGAAGCTTTCTTT.

Ten or more counts support this clonotype. The chain uses TRBV20-1 and TRBJ2-7, with 9 bases that match TRBD2. The CDR3 is made up of 14 amino acids. Germline V gene data show CDR1 as DFQATT and CDR2 as SNEGSKA (reference sequence). The CDR3 sequence is CSPQRASGIYEQYF. CDR3 DNA sequence: TGCAGCCCCCAAAGGGCTAGCGGGATCTACGAGCAGTACTTC.

In its sample, this clonotype was seen many times. The chain is built from TRBV18 and TRBJ2-2; D gene unclear. The CDR3 loop spans 13 amino acids. V gave up 2 bases and J gave up 4 bases, with 5 bases separating them. From germline, CDR1 is KGHSH and CDR2 LQKENI. The CDR3 DNA follows: TGTGCCAGCTCACCATTGGGCACCGGGGAGCTGTTTTTT. It translates to CASSPLGTGELFF.

The sample holds a few counts of this clonotype. The chain combines TRBV24-1 with TRBJ2-4, with 7 bases identical to TRBD2. The germline CDR1 and CDR2 sequences are KGHDR and SFDVKD. The CDR3 runs to 13 residues. J lost 1 base, V lost 11 bases, and 4 bases had no gene match. CDR3 nucleotides: TGTGCCAGCTCCGGGGGGGCCAAAAACATTCAGTACTTC. This gives the protein CASSGGAKNIQYF.

This clonotype came up a few times. This sequence joins TRBV7-9 and TRBJ2-1; 10 nucleotides match TRBD1. Germline loops: CDR1 SEHNR, CDR2 FQNEAQ (reference sequence). The length of the CDR3 is 15 residues. Losses at the gene ends were 5 bases for V and 5 bases for J; bases not matched to a gene: 6. Here the CDR3 DNA reads TGTGCCAGCAGCCTAGGGACAGGGGTTCACAATGAGCAGTTCTTC. Protein product: CASSLGTGVHNEQFF.

The chain joins TRBV11-2 to TRBJ2-1, with D possibly TRBD2 on 6 matching bases. Trimming cost V 6 bases and J 0 bases, with 15 bases left between them. The V gene's germline CDR1 is SGHAT and CDR2 FQNNGV. There are 16 residues in the CDR3. CDR3 sequence reads: CASRFSGETSYNEQFF. DNA of the CDR3: TGTGCCAGCAGGTTTAGCGGAGAAACCTCCTACAATGAGCAGTTCTTC.

This clonotype was detected ten times or more. The CDR3 reads CASSLAFTSGYNEQFF. CDR3 DNA sequence: TGCGCCAGCAGCTTGGCCTTCACTAGCGGGTACAATGAGCAGTTCTTC. V is TRBV5-1 and J is TRBJ2-1; 9 bases fit TRBD2. The CDR3 spans 16 residues. V was clipped by 0 bases and J by 4 bases; unmatched bases: 5. The germline gives CDR1 SGHRS, CDR2 YFSETQ.

This clonotype was observed at least ten times. CDR3 nucleotide sequence: TGCGCCAGCAGCTTGGGGACCCCTCGTGACGAGCAGTACTTC. Protein product: CASSLGTPRDEQYF. This chain joins TRBV5-1 and TRBJ2-7; no firm D call. The germline V gene encodes CDR1 SGHRS and CDR2 YFSETQ. The CDR3 contains 14 residues. Between the trimmed V and J ends, which lost 0 bases and 5 bases, there was a span of 12 bases.

This clonotype came up a few times. The chain combines TRBV27 with TRBJ2-7; 8 nucleotides line up with TRBD2. This CDR3 has 17 residues. Germline V gene sequence: CDR1 MNHEY, CDR2 SMNVEV (reference sequence). The trim removed 0 bases at V and 1 base at J, leaving 8 bases unmatched. The CDR3 DNA reads as TGTGCCAGCAGTTTATCGGCGGGAGGCTTTCAATCCTACGAGCAGTACTTC. The encoded protein is CASSLSAGGFQSYEQYF.

This clonotype was picked up a small number of times. The rearrangement uses TRBV7-9 and TRBJ2-1; 14 positions agree with TRBD2. Germline V gene lookup returns CDR1 SEHNR and CDR2 FQNEAQ (reference sequence). V gave up 3 bases and J gave up 11 bases; unmatched junction bases: 18. The CDR3 runs to 19 residues. The CDR3 DNA reads TGTGCCAGCAGCTTCGATAGGGGAATGGGACTAGCGGGAGAAGAGAAGCAGTTCTTC. Translated: CASSFDRGMGLAGEEKQFF.

In this sample, this clonotype turned up many times. This chain links TRBV28 with TRBJ2-1; TRBD2 aligns across 11 bases. V lost 0 bases and J lost 6; bases outside the gene matches: 4. This CDR3 has 16 amino acids. Germline V CDR1 and CDR2: MDHEN, SYDVKM. The CDR3 DNA reads TGTGCCAGCAGTTTATGGGGTAGCGGGAGGGGCAATGAGCAGTTCTTC. It is translated as CASSLWGSGRGNEQFF.

The V and J genes are TRBV21-1 and TRBJ2-1; the listed D gene, TRBD2, was not tested against the DNA. TRBV21-1 is a listed pseudogene. This CDR3 region has 15 residues. CDR3 protein: CASSKEELEANEQFF. In nucleotides, the CDR3 is TGTGCCAGCAGCAAAGAGGAGTTGGAGGCCAATGAGCAGTTCTTC.

This clonotype was counted at least ten times. This chain uses TRBV13 with TRBJ1-1; 11 bases fit TRBD1. The CDR3 totals 18 residues. Germline CDR1 reads PRHDT; CDR2 reads FYEKMQ (reference sequence). Unmatched junction bases numbered 10, after V lost 1 base and J lost 3 bases. The CDR3 DNA follows: TGTGCCAGCAGCTTAGAAGGGGGACAGGGGGGAGGTGACACTGAAGCTTTCTTT. It translates to CASSLEGGQGGGDTEAFF.

This clonotype was counted at least ten times. CDR3 in DNA: TGTGCCATCAGGGGGATGATCTGGCTCCTAATAACCTACAATGAGCAGTTCTTC. It is translated as CAIRGMIWLLITYNEQFF. This chain joins TRBV10-3 and TRBJ2-1, with no clear D. This CDR3 is built from 18 residues. Germline CDR1 is ENHRY and CDR2 is SYGVKD. V lost 6 bases to trimming and J lost 2 bases, with 23 bases between them.

By proportion, this clonotype is medium-sized (0.01 to 0.1%). V and J are TRBV12-3 or TRBV12-4 and TRBJ2-2; D is unresolved. Trimming took off 5 bases at V and 7 bases at J, with 11 bases between the two ends. The CDR3 runs 13 residues. Here the CDR3 reads CASSLGKVGELFF. Written as DNA, the CDR3 is TGTGCCAGCAGTCTGGGGAAAGTCGGGGAGCTGTTTTTT.

This clonotype was counted many times. The V gene is TRBV5-1, the J gene TRBJ2-3; 15 bases map to TRBD2. Germline V gives CDR1 SGHRS, CDR2 YFSETQ. Trimming removed 4 bases from V and 4 bases from J; junction bases left unmatched: 4. The CDR3 contains 16 residues. The CDR3 coding sequence is TGCGCCAGCAGCAGACGGACTAGCGGGAGGGCAGATACGCAGTATTTT. It translates to CASSRRTSGRADTQYF.

The rearrangement joins TRBV11-2 to TRBJ2-7; D might be TRBD1 (5 bases). Trimming stripped 3 bases from V and 7 bases from J, with 19 bases between. Germline V gene sequence: CDR1 SGHAT, CDR2 FQNNGV. The CDR3 loop spans 15 amino acids. The CDR3 here is CASSLWQGEVGEQYF. The CDR3 DNA follows: TGTGCCAGCAGCTTGTGGCAGGGCGAGGTCGGGGAGCAGTACTTC.

This clonotype was seen ten or more times. CDR3: CASSLKYRGRTEAFF. The CDR3 nucleotides read TGCGCCAGCAGCTTGAAATACAGGGGGAGGACTGAAGCTTTCTTT. The J gene is TRBJ1-1, the V gene TRBV5-1; TRBD1 matches at 8 bases. With 1 base clipped from V and 5 bases from J, the junction kept 7 bases outside the gene matches. This CDR3 has 15 residues. CDR1 SGHRS and CDR2 YFSETQ come from the germline V gene.

This clonotype was seen at least ten times. The chain employs TRBV20-1 and TRBJ1-2; no clear D. Germline V CDR1 and CDR2: DFQATT, SNEGSKA (reference sequence). The CDR3 is 13 residues long. Trimming removed 1 base at V and 3 bases at J, with 9 bases between. In DNA form, the CDR3 reads TGCAGTGCTAGAGCCGGGGTATACTATGGCTACACCTTC. Protein: CSARAGVYYGYTF.

This clonotype was detected ten times or more. The V and J genes are TRBV27 and TRBJ2-7, with D possibly matching TRBD1 (6 bases). Trimming removed 8 bases from V and 1 base from J, with 15 bases in between. The CDR3 consists of 14 residues. Germline V gene data show CDR1 as MNHEY and CDR2 as SMNVEV (reference sequence). CDR3 DNA sequence: TGTGCCAGCTCAAGGACAGCCTATTCCTACGAGCAGTACTTC. Amino acid sequence: CASSRTAYSYEQYF.